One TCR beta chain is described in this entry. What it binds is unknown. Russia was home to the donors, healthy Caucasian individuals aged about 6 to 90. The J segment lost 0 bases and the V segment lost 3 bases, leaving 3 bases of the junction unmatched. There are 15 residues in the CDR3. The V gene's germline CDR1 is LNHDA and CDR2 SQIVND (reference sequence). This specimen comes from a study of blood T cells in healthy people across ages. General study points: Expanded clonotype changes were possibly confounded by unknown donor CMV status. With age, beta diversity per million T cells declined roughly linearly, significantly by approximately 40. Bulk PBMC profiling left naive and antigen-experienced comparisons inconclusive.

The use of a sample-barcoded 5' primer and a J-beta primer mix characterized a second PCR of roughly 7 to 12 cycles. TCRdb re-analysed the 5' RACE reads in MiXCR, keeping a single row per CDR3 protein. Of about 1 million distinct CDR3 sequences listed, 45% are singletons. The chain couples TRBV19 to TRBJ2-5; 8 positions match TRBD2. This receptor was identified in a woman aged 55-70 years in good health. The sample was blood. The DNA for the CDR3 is TGTGCCAGTAGTATCCAGCGGGGGTACCAAGAGACCCAGTACTTC. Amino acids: CASSIQRGYQETQYF.